Included here is one TCR beta chain sequence, with context. The data are from a study of OX40 agonist ivuxolimab in advanced cancers. Looking at the study overall: Patients with hepatocellular carcinoma, melanoma, renal cell or head and neck cancer made up the dose-escalation patients. Mean age approximately 66 years, range about 20 to 79; 82.7% male.

Repertoires were generated with immunoSEQ multiplex PCR, while TCRdb's copy carries only in-frame clones and drops some. Of approximately 26,000 clones in the sample, roughly nine tenths were seen once. The sequences come from CD4+ or CD8+ T cells sorted from blood, collected in a trial of the OX40 agonist ivuxolimab. The origin of this receptor is an adult with an advanced solid tumor such as melanoma, head and neck, liver or kidney cancer.

CDR3 DNA: TGTGCCAGCAGTTTTTATGGGGACTCCTACAATGAGCAGTTCTTC. Its protein is CASSFYGDSYNEQFF. The V call is TRBV27, the J call TRBJ2-1; the D is unclear. V lost 3 bases and J lost 0, with 9 bases in between. From germline, CDR1 is MNHEY and CDR2 SMNVEV (reference sequence). The CDR3 length is 15 residues.